This T cell receptor (beta chain) was captured in a study of beta chain features in type 1 diabetes. Points from the study as a whole: Researchers report that Type 1 diabetes patients had moderately but significantly shorter TCRB CDR3s across all four CD4+ subsets. When cDNA is sequenced, cells with high TCR expression could be over-represented.

This clone was seen more than once but under ten times. Its antigen is undetermined. Cell sorting via CD45RO/CCR7/CD25/CD127/CD95/CD27 was performed to obtain CD4+ naive, central memory, regulatory and stem cell-like memory cells. The germline gives CDR1 MNHEY, CDR2 SMNVEV (reference sequence). The CDR3 has 12 amino acids. Trimming took off 5 bases at V and 8 bases at J, with 9 bases between the two ends. Reverse transcribing all isolated RNA meant expressed TCRB transcripts were sequenced. Measured with immunoSEQ multiplex PCR; TCRdb has only the in-frame clones, and not every one. The sample records a few hundred thousand clones, 8.5% to 10% being singletons.

This TCR was sampled from a young man with type 1 diabetes. V usage is TRBV27 and J usage is TRBJ2-2, with D uncertain. Specimen: central memory CD4+ T cells from blood. CDR3 in amino acids: CASSELVGELFF. The DNA of the CDR3 is TGTGCCAGCAGTGAACTTGTAGGGGAGCTGTTTTTT.